This entry is about one TCR beta chain. A much more abundant neighbour one base away suggests this may be a read error. This sample was taken from a study of T cells after yellow fever vaccination. A single record per CDR3 protein comes from TCRdb applying MiXCR to the 5' RACE reads. Of a few hundred thousand distinct CDR3 sequences in the sample, about 6.6% were seen once. Germline lookup yields CDR1 SGHVS and CDR2 FNYEAQ. CDR3 size: 14 residues. Trimming took 7 bases from V and 0 from J, leaving 11 bases between them. The material sequenced was PBMCs, taken about 49 days after the first yellow fever vaccination. The V gene is TRBV7-6, the J gene TRBJ2-3; D is unresolved. The origin of this receptor is a man aged 18 to 30 who received the YFV17D yellow fever vaccine. The CDR3 DNA sequence: TGTGCCAGCATCTTGTTTGCGAGCACAGATACGCAGTATTTT. Translation: CASILFASTDTQYF. Looking up the rest from reference TRBV7-6 and TRBJ2-3 gives the full variable domain: GAGVSQSPRYKVTKRGQDVALRCDPISGHVSLYWYRQALGQGPEFLTYFNYEAQQDKSGLPNDRFSAERPEGSISTLTIQRTEQRDSAMYRCASILFASTDTQYFGPGTRLTVL.